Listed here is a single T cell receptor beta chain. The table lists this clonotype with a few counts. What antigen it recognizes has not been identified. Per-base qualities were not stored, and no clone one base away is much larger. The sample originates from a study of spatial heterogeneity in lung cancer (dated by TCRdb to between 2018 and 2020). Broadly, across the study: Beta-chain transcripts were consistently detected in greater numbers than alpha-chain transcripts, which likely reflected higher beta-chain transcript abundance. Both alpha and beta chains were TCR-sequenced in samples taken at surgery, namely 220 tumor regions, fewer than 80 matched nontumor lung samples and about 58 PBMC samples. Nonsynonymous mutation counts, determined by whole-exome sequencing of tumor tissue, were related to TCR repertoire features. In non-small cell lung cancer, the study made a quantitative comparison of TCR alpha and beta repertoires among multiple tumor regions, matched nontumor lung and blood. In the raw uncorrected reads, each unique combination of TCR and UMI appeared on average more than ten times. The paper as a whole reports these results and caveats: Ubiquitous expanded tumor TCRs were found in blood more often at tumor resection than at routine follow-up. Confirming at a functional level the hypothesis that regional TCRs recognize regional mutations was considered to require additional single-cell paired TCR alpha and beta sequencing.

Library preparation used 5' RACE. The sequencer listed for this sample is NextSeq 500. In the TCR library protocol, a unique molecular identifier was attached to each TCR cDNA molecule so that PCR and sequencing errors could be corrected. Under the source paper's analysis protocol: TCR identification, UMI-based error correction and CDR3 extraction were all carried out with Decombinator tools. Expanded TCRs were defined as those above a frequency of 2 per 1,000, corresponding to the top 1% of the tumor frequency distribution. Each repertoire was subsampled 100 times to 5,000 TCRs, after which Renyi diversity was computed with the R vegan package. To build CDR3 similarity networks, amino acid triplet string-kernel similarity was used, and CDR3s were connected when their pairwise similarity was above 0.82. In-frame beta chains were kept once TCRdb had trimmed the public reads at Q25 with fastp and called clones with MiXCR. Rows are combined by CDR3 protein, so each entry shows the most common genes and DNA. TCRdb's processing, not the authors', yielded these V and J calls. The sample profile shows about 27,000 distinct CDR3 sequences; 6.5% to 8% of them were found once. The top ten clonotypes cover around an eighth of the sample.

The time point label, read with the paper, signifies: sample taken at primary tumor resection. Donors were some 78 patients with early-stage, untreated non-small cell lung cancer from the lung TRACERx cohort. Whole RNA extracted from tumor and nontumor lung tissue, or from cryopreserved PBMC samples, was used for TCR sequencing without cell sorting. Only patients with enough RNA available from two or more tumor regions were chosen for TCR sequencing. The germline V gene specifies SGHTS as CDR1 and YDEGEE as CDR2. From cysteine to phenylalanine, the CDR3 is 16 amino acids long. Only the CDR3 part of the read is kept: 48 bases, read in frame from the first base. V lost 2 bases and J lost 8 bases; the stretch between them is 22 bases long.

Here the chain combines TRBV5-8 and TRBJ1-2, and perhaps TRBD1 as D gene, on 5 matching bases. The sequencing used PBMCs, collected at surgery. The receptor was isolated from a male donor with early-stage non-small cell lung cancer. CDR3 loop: CASSFVAPRASFGYTF. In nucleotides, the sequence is TGTGCCAGCAGCTTCGTGGCGCCCAGGGCCAGTTTCGGCTACACCTTC.